Following are 3 T cell receptor beta chains from one sample sequenced in a study of blood T cells in healthy people across ages (dated by TCRdb to about 2015). To prepare the library, 5' RACE was applied. TCRdb names Illumina HiSeq 2500 as the instrument used. A second roughly 6 to 12 cycle PCR used a sample-barcoded 5' primer and a J-beta primer mix. TCRdb trimmed public reads at Q25 via fastp, called clones via MiXCR and kept in-frame beta chains. Each entry merges the rows of one CDR3 protein and shows their most common DNA and genes. Recorded for this sample are some 1.5 million distinct CDR3 sequences; 28% of them occurred a single time. About 7.7% of the sample is held by the ten biggest clonotypes. Sequencing input: blood. The receptors shown here come from a woman in her twenties or thirties in good health.

This clonotype was seen only a few times. DNA of the CDR3: TGTGCCAGCAGACGCGGACGCGCTTATGGCTACACCTTC. The encoded protein is CASRRGRAYGYTF. This chain uses TRBV6-5 with TRBJ1-2; D is undetermined. CDR1 is MNHEY and CDR2 is SVGAGI in the germline V gene. This CDR3 region has 13 residues. V was pared by 6 bases and J by 5 bases, with 13 bases between.

This clonotype was observed a handful of times. The J gene is TRBJ1-2, the V gene TRBV11-2; a possible D gene is TRBD1 (6 bases). Germline loops: CDR1 SGHAT, CDR2 FQNNGV. The CDR3 consists of 15 residues. V was clipped by 5 bases and J by 1 base, with 14 bases between them. CDR3 DNA: TGTGCCAGCAGCCCAAACTACAGGGTTAACTATGGCTACACCTTC. It encodes CASSPNYRVNYGYTF.

This clonotype was seen a few times. The chain carries TRBV2 and TRBJ2-4; 7 bases map to TRBD1. The germline V gene has CDR1 SNHLY and CDR2 FYNNEI. V gave up 3 bases and J gave up 1 base; unmatched junction bases: 6. The CDR3 extends over 16 amino acids. CDR3 bases: TGTGCCAGCAGTGACGGGGTCAGGGGGGCCAAAAACATTCAGTACTTC. Its protein product is CASSDGVRGAKNIQYF.